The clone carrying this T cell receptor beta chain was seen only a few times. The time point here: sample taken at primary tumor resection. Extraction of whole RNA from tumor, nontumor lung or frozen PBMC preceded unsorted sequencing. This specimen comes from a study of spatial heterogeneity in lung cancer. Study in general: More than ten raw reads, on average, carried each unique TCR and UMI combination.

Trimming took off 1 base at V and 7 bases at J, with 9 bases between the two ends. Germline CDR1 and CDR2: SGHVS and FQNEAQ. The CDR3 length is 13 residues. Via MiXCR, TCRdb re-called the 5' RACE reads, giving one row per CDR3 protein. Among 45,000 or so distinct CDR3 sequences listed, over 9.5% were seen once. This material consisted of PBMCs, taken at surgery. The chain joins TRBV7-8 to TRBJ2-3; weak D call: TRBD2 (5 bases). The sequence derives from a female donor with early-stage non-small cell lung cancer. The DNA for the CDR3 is TGTGCCAGCAGCTTAGTTTCGGGAAATACGCAGTATTTT. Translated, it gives CASSLVSGNTQYF.